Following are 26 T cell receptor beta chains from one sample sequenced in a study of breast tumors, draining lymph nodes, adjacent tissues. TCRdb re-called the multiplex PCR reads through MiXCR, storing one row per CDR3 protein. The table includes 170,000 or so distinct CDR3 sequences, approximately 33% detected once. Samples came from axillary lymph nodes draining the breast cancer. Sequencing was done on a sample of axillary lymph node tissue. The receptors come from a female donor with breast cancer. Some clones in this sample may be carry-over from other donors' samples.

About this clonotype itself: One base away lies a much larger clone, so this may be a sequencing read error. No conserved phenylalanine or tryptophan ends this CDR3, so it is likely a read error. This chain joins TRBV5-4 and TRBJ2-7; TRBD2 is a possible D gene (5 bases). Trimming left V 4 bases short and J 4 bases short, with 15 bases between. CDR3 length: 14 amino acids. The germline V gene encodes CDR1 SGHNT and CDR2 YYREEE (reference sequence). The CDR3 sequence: CASSPGSRLYEQYY. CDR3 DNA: TGTGCCAGCAGCCCGGGGTCAAGACTTTACGAGCAGTACTAC.

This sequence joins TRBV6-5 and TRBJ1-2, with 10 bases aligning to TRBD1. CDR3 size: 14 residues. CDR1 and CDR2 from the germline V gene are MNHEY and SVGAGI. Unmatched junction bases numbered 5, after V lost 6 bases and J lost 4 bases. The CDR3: CASSPDRGGYGYTF. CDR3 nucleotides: TGTGCCAGCAGCCCGGACAGGGGGGGCTATGGCTACACCTTC.

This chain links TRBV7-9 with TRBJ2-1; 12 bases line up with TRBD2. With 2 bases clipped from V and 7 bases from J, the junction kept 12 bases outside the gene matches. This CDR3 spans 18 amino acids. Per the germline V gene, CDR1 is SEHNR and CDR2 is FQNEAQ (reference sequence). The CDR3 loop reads CASSLLRRTSGISNEQFF. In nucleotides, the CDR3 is TGTGCCAGCAGCTTACTCCGAAGGACTAGCGGGATTAGTAATGAGCAGTTCTTC.

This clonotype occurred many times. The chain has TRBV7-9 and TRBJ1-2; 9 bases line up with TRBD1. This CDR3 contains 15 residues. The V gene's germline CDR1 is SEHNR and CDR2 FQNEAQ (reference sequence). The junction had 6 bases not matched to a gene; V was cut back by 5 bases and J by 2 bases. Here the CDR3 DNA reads TGTGCCAGCAGCCCGATACAGGGGGCAAACTATGGCTACACCTTC. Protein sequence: CASSPIQGANYGYTF.

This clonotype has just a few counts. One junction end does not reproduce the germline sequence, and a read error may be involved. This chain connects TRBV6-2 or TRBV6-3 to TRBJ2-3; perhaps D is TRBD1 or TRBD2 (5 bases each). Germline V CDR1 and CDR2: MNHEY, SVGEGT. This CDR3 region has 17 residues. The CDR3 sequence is CASSHSPGTESTDTQYF. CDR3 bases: TGTGCCAGCAGTCACTCCCCGGGGACGGAAAGCACAGATACGCAGTATTTT.

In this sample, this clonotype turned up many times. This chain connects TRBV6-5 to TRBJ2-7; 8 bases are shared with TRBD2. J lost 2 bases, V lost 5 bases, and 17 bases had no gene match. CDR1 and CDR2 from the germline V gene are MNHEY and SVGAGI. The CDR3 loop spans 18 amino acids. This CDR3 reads CASSPTGGAIFVAYEQYF. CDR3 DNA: TGTGCCAGCAGTCCCACCGGGGGGGCCATCTTCGTGGCCTACGAGCAGTACTTC.

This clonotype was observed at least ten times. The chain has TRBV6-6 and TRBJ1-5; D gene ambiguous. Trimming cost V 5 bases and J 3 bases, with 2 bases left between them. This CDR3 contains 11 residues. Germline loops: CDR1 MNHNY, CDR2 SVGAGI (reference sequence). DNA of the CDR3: TGTGCCAGCAGTGACAATCAGCCCCAGCATTTT. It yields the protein CASSDNQPQHF.

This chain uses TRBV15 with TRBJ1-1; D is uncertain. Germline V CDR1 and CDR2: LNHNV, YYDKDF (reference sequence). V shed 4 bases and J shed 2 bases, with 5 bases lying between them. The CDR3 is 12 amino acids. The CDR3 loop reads CATSIRNTEAFF. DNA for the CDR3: TGTGCCACCAGCATCAGAAACACTGAAGCTTTCTTT.

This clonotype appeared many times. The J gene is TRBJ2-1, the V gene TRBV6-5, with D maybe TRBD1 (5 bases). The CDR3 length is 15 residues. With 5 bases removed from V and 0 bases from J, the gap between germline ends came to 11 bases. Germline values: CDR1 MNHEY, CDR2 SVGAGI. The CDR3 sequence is CASSQETDSYNEQFF. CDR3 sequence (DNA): TGTGCCAGCAGTCAGGAGACAGACTCCTACAATGAGCAGTTCTTC.

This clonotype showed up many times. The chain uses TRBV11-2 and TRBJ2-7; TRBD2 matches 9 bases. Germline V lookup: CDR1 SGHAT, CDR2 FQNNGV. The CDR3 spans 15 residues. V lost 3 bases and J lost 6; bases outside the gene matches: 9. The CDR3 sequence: CASSFTSGRAPEQYF. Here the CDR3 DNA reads TGTGCCAGCAGCTTTACTAGCGGGCGGGCCCCCGAGCAGTACTTC.

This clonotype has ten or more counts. The CDR3 DNA is TGTGCCATCAGCGACCAGGGTGTGGGAGGCTACACCTTC. Amino acid sequence: CAISDQGVGGYTF. This chain uses TRBV10-3 with TRBJ1-2; D perhaps matches TRBD1 (5 bases). Trimming removed 6 bases from V and 8 bases from J, with 16 bases in between. Germline CDR1 and CDR2: ENHRY and SYGVKD. The CDR3 totals 13 residues.

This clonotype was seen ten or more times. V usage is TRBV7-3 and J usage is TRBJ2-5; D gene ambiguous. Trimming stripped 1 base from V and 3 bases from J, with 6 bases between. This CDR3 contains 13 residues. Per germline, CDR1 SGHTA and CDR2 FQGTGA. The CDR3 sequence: CASSLNGEETQYF. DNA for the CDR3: TGTGCCAGCAGCTTAAATGGAGAAGAGACCCAGTACTTC. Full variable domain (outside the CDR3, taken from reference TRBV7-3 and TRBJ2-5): GAGVSQTPSNKVTEKGKYVELRCDPISGHTALYWYRQSLGQGPEFLIYFQGTGAADDSGLPNDRFFAVRPEGSVSTLKIQRTERGDSAVYLCASSLNGEETQYFGPGTRLLVL.

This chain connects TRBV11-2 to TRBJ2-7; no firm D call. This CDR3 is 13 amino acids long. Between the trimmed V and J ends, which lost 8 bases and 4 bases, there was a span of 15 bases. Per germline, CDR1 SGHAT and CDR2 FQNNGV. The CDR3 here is CASGRPDLYEQYF. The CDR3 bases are TGTGCCAGCGGTCGTCCCGACCTGTACGAGCAGTACTTC.

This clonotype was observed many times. CDR3 amino acids: CASSEARRGNQPQHF. The CDR3 DNA sequence: TGTGCCAGCAGTGAAGCGCGGCGGGGCAATCAGCCCCAGCATTTT. The rearrangement joins TRBV6-1 to TRBJ1-5; D is undetermined. The CDR3 has 15 residues. CDR1 is MNHNS, CDR2 SASEGT, per germline. The germline V and J ends were trimmed by 0 bases and 2 bases, with 8 bases remaining between them.

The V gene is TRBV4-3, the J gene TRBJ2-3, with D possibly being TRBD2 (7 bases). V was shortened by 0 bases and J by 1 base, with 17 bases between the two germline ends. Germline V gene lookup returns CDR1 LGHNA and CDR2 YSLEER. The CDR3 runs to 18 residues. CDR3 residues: CASSQEGGAGAGTDTQYF. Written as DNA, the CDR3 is TGCGCCAGCAGCCAAGAAGGGGGGGCGGGAGCGGGCACAGATACGCAGTATTTT.

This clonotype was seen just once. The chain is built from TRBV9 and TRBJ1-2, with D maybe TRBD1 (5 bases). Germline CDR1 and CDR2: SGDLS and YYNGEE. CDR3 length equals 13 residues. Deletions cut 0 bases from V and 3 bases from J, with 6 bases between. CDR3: CASSVGGDYGYTF. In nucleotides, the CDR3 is TGTGCCAGCAGCGTAGGGGGGGACTATGGCTACACCTTC. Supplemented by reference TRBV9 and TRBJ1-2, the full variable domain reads DSGVTQTPKHLITATGQRVTLRCSPRSGDLSVYWYQQSLDQGLQFLIQYYNGEERAKGNILERFSAQQFPDLHSELNLSSLELGDSALYFCASSVGGDYGYTFGSGTRLTVV.

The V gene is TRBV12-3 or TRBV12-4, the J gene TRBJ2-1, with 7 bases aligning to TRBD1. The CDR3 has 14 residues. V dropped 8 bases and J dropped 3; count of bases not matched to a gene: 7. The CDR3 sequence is CASSATGFYNEQFF. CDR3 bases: TGTGCCAGCTCTGCGACAGGGTTCTACAATGAGCAGTTCTTC.

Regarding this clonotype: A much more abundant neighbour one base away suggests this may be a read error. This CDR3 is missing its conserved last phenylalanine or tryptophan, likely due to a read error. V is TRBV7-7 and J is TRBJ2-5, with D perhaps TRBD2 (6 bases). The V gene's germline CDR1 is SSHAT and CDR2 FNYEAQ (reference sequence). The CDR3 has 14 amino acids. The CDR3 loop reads CASGLVDGGETQYL. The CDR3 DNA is TGTGCTAGCGGCTTAGTAGATGGGGGAGAGACCCAGTACCTC.

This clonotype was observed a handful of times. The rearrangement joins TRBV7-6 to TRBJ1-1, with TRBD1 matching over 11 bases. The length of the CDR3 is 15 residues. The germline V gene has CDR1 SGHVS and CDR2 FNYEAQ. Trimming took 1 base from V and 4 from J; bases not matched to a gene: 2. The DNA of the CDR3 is TGTGCCAGCAGCTTAGGTGGGACAGGGGGCACTGAAGCTTTCTTT. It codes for CASSLGGTGGTEAFF.

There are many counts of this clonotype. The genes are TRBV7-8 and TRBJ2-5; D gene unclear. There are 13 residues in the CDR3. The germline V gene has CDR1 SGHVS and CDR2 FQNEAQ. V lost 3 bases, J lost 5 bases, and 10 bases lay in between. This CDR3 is CASSFVVGETQYF. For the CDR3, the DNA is TGTGCCAGCAGCTTTGTGGTGGGGGAGACCCAGTACTTC.

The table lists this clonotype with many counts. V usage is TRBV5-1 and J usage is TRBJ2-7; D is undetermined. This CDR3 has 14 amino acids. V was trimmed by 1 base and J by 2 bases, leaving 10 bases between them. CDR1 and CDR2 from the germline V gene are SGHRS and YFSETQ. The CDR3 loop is CASSLSYGAYEQYF. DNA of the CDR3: TGCGCCAGCAGCTTGAGCTACGGTGCCTACGAGCAGTACTTC.

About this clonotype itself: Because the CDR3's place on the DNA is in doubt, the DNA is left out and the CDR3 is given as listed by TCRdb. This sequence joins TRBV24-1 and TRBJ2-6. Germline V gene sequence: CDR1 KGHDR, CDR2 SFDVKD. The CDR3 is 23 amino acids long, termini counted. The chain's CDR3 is CASILTLQKVWLHLRFGPNVLTF.

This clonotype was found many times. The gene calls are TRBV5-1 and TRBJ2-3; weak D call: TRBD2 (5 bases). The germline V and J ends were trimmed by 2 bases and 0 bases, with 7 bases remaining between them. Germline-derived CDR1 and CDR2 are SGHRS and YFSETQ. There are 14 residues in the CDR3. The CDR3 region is CASSFRTSTDTQYF. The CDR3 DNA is TGCGCCAGCAGCTTCCGGACTAGCACAGATACGCAGTATTTT.

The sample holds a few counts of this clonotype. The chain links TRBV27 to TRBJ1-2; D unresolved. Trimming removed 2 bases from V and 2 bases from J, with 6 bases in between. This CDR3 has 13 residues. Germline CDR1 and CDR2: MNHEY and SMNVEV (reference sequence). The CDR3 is CASSLRPNYGYTF. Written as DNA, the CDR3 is TGTGCCAGCAGTTTAAGACCGAACTATGGCTACACCTTC.

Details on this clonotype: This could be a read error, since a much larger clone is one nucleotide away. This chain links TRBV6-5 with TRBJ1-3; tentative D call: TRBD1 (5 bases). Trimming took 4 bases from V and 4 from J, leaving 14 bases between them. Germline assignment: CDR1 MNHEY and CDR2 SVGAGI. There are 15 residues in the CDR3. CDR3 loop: CASSSGRGTGNTIYF. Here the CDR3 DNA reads TGTGCCAGCAGTTCCGGACGGGGGACGGGAAACACCATATATTTT.

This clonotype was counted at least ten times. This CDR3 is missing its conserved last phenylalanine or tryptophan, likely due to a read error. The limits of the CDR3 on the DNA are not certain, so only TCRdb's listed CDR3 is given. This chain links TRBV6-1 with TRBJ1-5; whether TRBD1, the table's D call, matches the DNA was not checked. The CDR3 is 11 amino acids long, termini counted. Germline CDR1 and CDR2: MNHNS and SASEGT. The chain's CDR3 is CASSEVTDVVV.